The 2 T cell receptor beta chains below were found in one sample sequenced in a study of prognosis after radiotherapy for stage I lung cancer. Two-round multiplex PCR on genomic DNA was the method by which TCR beta CDR3 was amplified. Primers specific to each TRBV and TRBJ gene drove first-round PCR. Each CDR3 protein gets one entry after TCRdb re-called the multiplex PCR reads with MiXCR. Of some 11,000 distinct CDR3 sequences listed, 54% were seen once; the top ten hold around 7%. This specimen was PBMCs, taken before or after stereotactic body radiation therapy (not recorded which). The receptors shown here come from a donor over 45 with non-small cell lung cancer.

In its sample, this clonotype is medium-sized. This chain joins TRBV7-3 and TRBJ2-1, with D tentatively TRBD1 or TRBD2 (5 bases each). This CDR3 has 14 amino acids. Looked up from germline, CDR1 is SGHTA and CDR2 is FQGTGA. V dropped 3 bases and J dropped 7 bases, with 13 bases sitting between them. The CDR3 DNA reads as TGTGCCAGCAGCTTTTCCGGGACCATAAATGAGCAGTTCTTC. It codes for CASSFSGTINEQFF.

Within the sample, this clonotype is medium-sized. The V gene is TRBV19, the J gene TRBJ1-1; 8 positions match TRBD1. The J segment lost 5 bases and the V segment lost 6 bases, leaving 5 bases of the junction unmatched. Looked up from germline, CDR1 is LNHDA and CDR2 is SQIVND (reference sequence). The CDR3 length is 13 residues. The CDR3 region has the DNA TGTGCCAGTAGCCAGACAGGGGTTACTGAAGCTTTCTTT. Its translation: CASSQTGVTEAFF.